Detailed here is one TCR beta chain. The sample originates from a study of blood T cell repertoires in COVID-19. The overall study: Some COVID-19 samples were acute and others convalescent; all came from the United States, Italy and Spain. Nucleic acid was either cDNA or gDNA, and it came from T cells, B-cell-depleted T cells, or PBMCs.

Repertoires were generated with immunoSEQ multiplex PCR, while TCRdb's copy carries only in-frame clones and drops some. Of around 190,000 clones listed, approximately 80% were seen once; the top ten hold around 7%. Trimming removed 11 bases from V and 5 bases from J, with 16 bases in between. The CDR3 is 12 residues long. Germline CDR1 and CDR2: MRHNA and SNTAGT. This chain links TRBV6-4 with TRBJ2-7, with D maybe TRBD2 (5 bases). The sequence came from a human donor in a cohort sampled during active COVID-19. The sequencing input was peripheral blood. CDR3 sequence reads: CAGPEGSDEQYF. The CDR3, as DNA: TGTGCCGGCCCCGAGGGAAGCGACGAGCAGTACTTC.